Following are 27 T cell receptor beta chains from one sample sequenced in a study of shared T cell receptors in the human thymus. Here immunoSEQ multiplex PCR was the method, and the copy in TCRdb shows in-frame clones only, minus some. Among hundreds of thousands of clones listed, 70% to 80% were seen once. The same sample was also used in a study of human thymus T cells.

The sequenced material came from thymocytes. These receptors were obtained from a boy under two years old with a congenital heart defect.

The CDR3 nucleotides are TGTGCCAGCAGTGATTCGCGACTAGCCGTATCCGAGCAGTACTTC. Its protein is CASSDSRLAVSEQYF. The genes are TRBV2 and TRBJ2-7; 7 bases are a match to TRBD2. The V gene's germline CDR1 is SNHLY and CDR2 FYNNEI. The CDR3 extends over 15 amino acids. V lost 3 bases to trimming and J lost 6 bases; unmatched junction nucleotides: 11.

The gene calls are TRBV19 and TRBJ1-5; TRBD1 matches at 7 bases. Germline assignment: CDR1 LNHDA and CDR2 SQIVND (reference sequence). V trimming: 6 bases; J trimming: 0 bases; junction bases outside the gene matches: 8. CDR3 length equals 16 residues. The CDR3 DNA reads as TGTGCCAGTAGCTCAAGCAGGGGGGATAGCAATCAGCCCCAGCATTTT. Its protein is CASSSSRGDSNQPQHF.

The chain couples TRBV23-1 to TRBJ1-5, with no clear D. TRBV23-1 has ORF status, its function being uncertain. The CDR3 consists of 18 residues. The V end was cut by 0 bases, the J end by 0 bases, with 15 bases between. The CDR3 DNA sequence: TGCGCCAGCAGTCAATCGAACCGGGAGGTAGATAGCAATCAGCCCCAGCATTTT. The encoded protein is CASSQSNREVDSNQPQHF.

The chain carries TRBV9 and TRBJ1-2; 8 bases map to TRBD1. Germline values: CDR1 SGDLS, CDR2 YYNGEE. Unmatched junction bases numbered 14, after V lost 3 bases and J lost 7 bases. The CDR3 sequence is 16 residues long. The CDR3 DNA follows: TGTGCCAGCAGCGCCCATCCTGGACAGGGTAGGTCTGGCTACACCTTC. Translation: CASSAHPGQGRSGYTF.

The V gene is TRBV28, the J gene TRBJ2-7; D gene ambiguous. V lost 2 bases and J lost 3, with 20 bases in between. The CDR3 extends over 17 amino acids. Germline V CDR1 and CDR2: MDHEN, SYDVKM. The CDR3 here is CASSLKAVLLLGYEQYF. The CDR3 coding sequence is TGTGCCAGCAGTTTAAAGGCGGTACTCCTCCTCGGCTACGAGCAGTACTTC.

The chain employs TRBV4-1 and TRBJ2-7; possible D gene TRBD1, 6 bases. Germline CDR1 MGHRA, CDR2 YSYEKL. Trimming took off 4 bases at V and 3 bases at J, with 19 bases between the two ends. CDR3 length equals 16 residues. The DNA of the CDR3 is TGCGCCAGCAGCCCCCATAAGACAGGCCTCCTCTACGAGCAGTACTTC. Protein product: CASSPHKTGLLYEQYF.

The gene calls are TRBV5-5 and TRBJ1-3; a possible D gene is TRBD1 (6 bases). Germline V gene lookup returns CDR1 SGHKS and CDR2 YYEKEE (reference sequence). The CDR3 extends over 15 amino acids. V gave up 3 bases and J gave up 0 bases, with 10 bases separating them. The CDR3 region has the DNA TGTGCCAGCAGCTATACAGGGCGCTCTGGAAACACCATATATTTT. Encoded protein: CASSYTGRSGNTIYF.

V gene TRBV30 combines with J gene TRBJ2-2, with 7 bases aligning to TRBD2. CDR3 size: 16 residues. The germline V gene has CDR1 GTSNPN and CDR2 SVGIG (reference sequence). V trimming: 2 bases; J trimming: 6 bases; junction bases outside the gene matches: 12. This CDR3 reads CAWSPPKTSEAGELFF. For the CDR3, the DNA is TGTGCCTGGAGTCCACCCAAAACTAGCGAGGCCGGGGAGCTGTTTTTT.

The V gene is TRBV28, the J gene TRBJ1-1, with D possibly matching TRBD1 (5 bases). With 5 bases removed from V and 11 bases from J, the gap between germline ends came to 21 bases. The CDR3 sequence is 14 residues long. Looked up from germline, CDR1 is MDHEN and CDR2 is SYDVKM. The CDR3 DNA sequence: TGTGCCAGCAGTCCAACTGACAGAGACGAGTTGGCTTTCTTT. It yields the protein CASSPTDRDELAFF.

V gene TRBV6-5 combines with J gene TRBJ2-7; D perhaps matches TRBD2 (6 bases). CDR1 is MNHEY and CDR2 is SVGAGI in the germline V gene. The ends were cut back, 6 bases at V and 4 bases at J, with 19 bases in the middle. The CDR3 length is 15 residues. The CDR3 nucleotides are TGTGCCAGCAGGCTAGACGGCGGGCTAGCGTACGAGCAGTACTTC. This sequence encodes CASRLDGGLAYEQYF.

Concerning this clone: Other DNA variants within this sample encode the same CDR3. This chain links TRBV30 with TRBJ2-7, with 9 bases that match TRBD2. The CDR3 sequence is 15 residues long. Per germline, CDR1 GTSNPN and CDR2 SVGIG (reference sequence). V lost 3 bases, J lost 2 bases, and 8 bases stayed unmatched. This CDR3 is CAWSKTSGPTYEQYF. In DNA, the CDR3 is TGTGCCTGGAGCAAGACTAGCGGTCCAACCTACGAGCAGTACTTC. The whole variable domain, filled in from reference TRBV30 and TRBJ2-7, reads SQTIHQWPATLVQPVGSPLSLECTVEGTSNPNLYWYRQAAGRGLQLLFYSVGIGQISSEVPQNLSASRPQDRQFILSSKKLLLSDSGFYLCAWSKTSGPTYEQYFGPGTRLTVT.

V gene TRBV27 combines with J gene TRBJ2-2, with a tentative D call TRBD2 (5 bases). Germline assignment: CDR1 MNHEY and CDR2 SMNVEV (reference sequence). The CDR3 spans 18 residues. V was pared by 4 bases and J by 0 bases, with 18 bases between. The CDR3 sequence: CASSWTGSVPPNTGELFF. CDR3 bases: TGTGCCAGCAGTTGGACGGGATCCGTCCCCCCGAACACCGGGGAGCTGTTTTTT.

The V and J genes are TRBV7-8 and TRBJ2-5, with a possible D match to TRBD2 (5 bases). The CDR3 loop spans 14 amino acids. Germline CDR1 and CDR2: SGHVS and FQNEAQ. Deletions cut 4 bases from V and 5 bases from J, with 14 bases between. The CDR3 sequence: CASSSEDWRETQYF. The CDR3 bases are TGTGCCAGCAGCTCAGAGGACTGGCGGGAGACCCAGTACTTC.

Only one count was recorded for this clone. The chain has TRBV27 and TRBJ1-1, with a weak D call TRBD1 (5 bases). Germline values: CDR1 MNHEY, CDR2 SMNVEV (reference sequence). V lost 0 bases to trimming and J lost 1 base, with 12 bases between them. The CDR3 loop spans 16 amino acids. CDR3 residues: CASSLSIGEENTEAFF. The CDR3 DNA reads TGTGCCAGCAGTTTATCGATAGGGGAGGAGAACACTGAAGCTTTCTTT.

The V call is TRBV30, the J call TRBJ1-3; D not resolved. The V gene lost 2 bases and the J gene lost 0 bases, with 8 bases spanning the gap. Germline V gene lookup returns CDR1 GTSNPN and CDR2 SVGIG (reference sequence). The CDR3 contains 14 residues. The CDR3 sequence is CAWSSRSSGNTIYF. The DNA for the CDR3 is TGTGCCTGGAGTAGCCGGAGCTCTGGAAACACCATATATTTT. The full variable domain, with the rest looked up from reference TRBV30 and TRBJ1-3, is SQTIHQWPATLVQPVGSPLSLECTVEGTSNPNLYWYRQAAGRGLQLLFYSVGIGQISSEVPQNLSASRPQDRQFILSSKKLLLSDSGFYLCAWSSRSSGNTIYFGEGSWLTVV.

The rearrangement joins TRBV28 to TRBJ2-7; the D gene is possibly TRBD1 (6 bases). CDR1 and CDR2 (germline): MDHEN, SYDVKM. Trimming took 2 bases from V and 5 from J, leaving 22 bases between them. There are 17 residues in the CDR3. CDR3 DNA sequence: TGTGCCAGCAGTTTAGGCGGCAGGAAAACAGGGTGGGACGAGCAGTACTTC. Amino acids: CASSLGGRKTGWDEQYF.

The chain combines TRBV27 with TRBJ2-5, with 8 bases aligning to TRBD2. V dropped 3 bases and J dropped 1; count of bases not matched to a gene: 4. The CDR3 runs to 15 residues. CDR1 is MNHEY, CDR2 SMNVEV, per germline (reference sequence). CDR3 protein: CASSLTSARQETQYF. The CDR3 nucleotides read TGTGCCAGCAGTTTGACTAGCGCCCGCCAAGAGACCCAGTACTTC.

The chain has TRBV6-5 and TRBJ2-1, with D tentatively TRBD2 (5 bases). V dropped 6 bases and J dropped 1 base, with 10 bases sitting between them. The CDR3 totals 14 residues. Germline V gene sequence: CDR1 MNHEY, CDR2 SVGAGI. CDR3 sequence reads: CASRQLESYNEQFF. The CDR3 nucleotides are TGTGCCAGCAGACAACTAGAATCCTACAATGAGCAGTTCTTC.

This clone was seen once. This rearrangement joins TRBV30 to TRBJ1-2; unclear D gene. Looked up from germline, CDR1 is GTSNPN and CDR2 is SVGIG (reference sequence). The CDR3 consists of 11 residues. The V end lost 4 bases, the J end lost 6 bases, and 9 bases lay between the germline ends. The CDR3 DNA follows: TGTGCCTGGATAGCTTGGGATGGCTACACCTTC. Its protein is CAWIAWDGYTF.

This clone showed up just a few times. This chain uses TRBV11-3 with TRBJ2-2; 12 nucleotides align to TRBD1. V was pared by 6 bases and J by 5 bases, with 1 base of the junction left unmatched. This CDR3 region has 14 residues. Per germline, CDR1 SGHNT and CDR2 YENEEA. This CDR3 is CASRGQGATGELFF. CDR3 DNA sequence: TGTGCCAGCAGGGGACAGGGGGCAACCGGGGAGCTGTTTTTT.

The chain recombines TRBV19 with TRBJ2-2; TRBD2 matches at 11 bases. Germline V CDR1 and CDR2: LNHDA, SQIVND (reference sequence). The CDR3 length is 17 residues. With V trimmed by 5 bases and J by 3 bases, 8 bases remained unmatched. This CDR3 is CASSPRSGRADTGELFF. CDR3 in DNA: TGTGCCAGTAGTCCTCGTAGCGGGAGGGCCGACACCGGGGAGCTGTTTTTT. The variable domain in full, with the rest retrieved from reference TRBV19 and TRBJ2-2, is DGGITQSPKYLFRKEGQNVTLSCEQNLNHDAMYWYRQDPGQGLRLIYYSQIVNDFQKGDIAEGYSVSREKKESFPLTVTSAQKNPTAFYLCASSPRSGRADTGELFFGEGSRLTVL.

The chain recombines TRBV28 with TRBJ2-7, with 9 bases identical to TRBD1. Germline CDR1 reads MDHEN; CDR2 reads SYDVKM. J was trimmed by 3 bases and V by 5 bases; bases with no gene match: 5. The CDR3 length is 14 residues. The CDR3 is CASSPGQGNYEQYF. The CDR3 nucleotides read TGTGCCAGCAGTCCAGGACAGGGGAACTACGAGCAGTACTTC.

The rearrangement links TRBV7-2 to TRBJ2-7, with 11 bases fitting TRBD2. The V segment lost 5 bases and the J segment 3 bases; nucleotides outside the gene matches: 9. The length of the CDR3 is 16 residues. The germline V gene has CDR1 SGHTA and CDR2 FQGNSA. CDR3 protein: CASSIRLAGNNYEQYF. In nucleotides, the CDR3 is TGTGCCAGCAGCATACGACTAGCGGGAAATAACTACGAGCAGTACTTC. Together with reference TRBV7-2 and TRBJ2-7, the CDR3 gives the full variable domain: GAGVSQSPSNKVTEKGKDVELRCDPISGHTALYWYRQSLGQGLEFLIYFQGNSAPDKSGLPSDRFSAERTGGSVSTLTIQRTQQEDSAVYLCASSIRLAGNNYEQYFGPGTRLTVT.

This chain connects TRBV11-2 to TRBJ1-4, with no clear D. From germline, CDR1 is SGHAT and CDR2 FQNNGV. Between the trimmed V and J ends, which lost 2 bases and 4 bases, there was a span of 8 bases. This CDR3 is 14 amino acids long. CDR3 DNA sequence: TGTGCCAGCAGCTTAAGAGGCCGTAATGAAAAACTGTTTTTT. It is translated as CASSLRGRNEKLFF.

The chain carries TRBV30 and TRBJ1-5; D is ambiguous. Deletions cut 0 bases from V and 4 bases from J, with 16 bases between. The CDR3 loop spans 16 amino acids. Germline loops: CDR1 GTSNPN, CDR2 SVGIG (reference sequence). CDR3 protein: CAWSVWRVKGNQPQHF. In nucleotides, the CDR3 is TGTGCCTGGAGTGTCTGGAGGGTCAAGGGAAATCAGCCCCAGCATTTT. The full variable domain, completed using reference TRBV30 and TRBJ1-5, is SQTIHQWPATLVQPVGSPLSLECTVEGTSNPNLYWYRQAAGRGLQLLFYSVGIGQISSEVPQNLSASRPQDRQFILSSKKLLLSDSGFYLCAWSVWRVKGNQPQHFGDGTRLSIL.

This clone was counted only a few times. The rearrangement joins TRBV5-4 to TRBJ1-2; D is perhaps TRBD1 (5 bases). This CDR3 has 13 residues. Looked up from germline, CDR1 is SGHNT and CDR2 is YYREEE (reference sequence). Trimming took off 4 bases at V and 4 bases at J, with 11 bases between the two ends. DNA for the CDR3: TGTGCCAGCAGCCCCTCAGGGCTCTATGGCTACACCTTC. It encodes CASSPSGLYGYTF.

V gene TRBV6-8 combines with J gene TRBJ2-2; the D gene is possibly TRBD2 (5 bases). The CDR3 is 18 amino acids. Between the trimmed V and J ends, which lost 2 bases and 3 bases, there was a span of 19 bases. Germline V gives CDR1 MNHGY, CDR2 SAAAGT. CDR3 sequence reads: CASSYPLHLGADTGELFF. CDR3 nucleotide sequence: TGTGCCAGCAGTTACCCACTACACTTAGGAGCGGACACCGGGGAGCTGTTTTTT.